This T cell receptor beta chain was recorded in a study of T cell changes during pregnancy in multiple sclerosis. J lost 7 bases, V lost 0 bases, and 11 bases had no gene match. From germline, CDR1 is LGHNA and CDR2 YNFKEQ. The CDR3 runs 17 residues. Repertoires were generated with immunoSEQ multiplex PCR, while TCRdb's copy carries only in-frame clones and drops some. The data contain 45,000 to 65,000 clones, approximately 94% of them singletons. The sequenced sample was CD8+ T cells from peripheral blood mononuclear cells, obtained in the third trimester of pregnancy. The rearrangement joins TRBV4-2 to TRBJ2-3; 9 bases map to TRBD1. This TCR was recovered from a female donor with multiple sclerosis, enrolled in a pregnancy study. CDR3 amino acids: CASSQDPVGTGIYTQYF. The CDR3, as DNA: TGTGCCAGCAGCCAAGATCCTGTGGGGACAGGGATCTATACGCAGTATTTT.